This record concerns one T cell receptor beta chain sequence. The specificity of this receptor is unknown. No much larger clonotype is one base removed from it; base qualities were not supplied. The entry originates in a study of T cell changes during pregnancy in multiple sclerosis (dated by TCRdb to about 2019). With regard to the full study: In women with multiple sclerosis, the researchers looked at how the T cell repertoire shifted as pregnancy progressed.

The CDR3 goes from the cysteine to the phenylalanine over 15 residues. The read is trimmed to its CDR3 DNA, 45 bases read in frame from base 1. In the germline V gene, CDR1 corresponds to MGHDK and CDR2 to SYGVNS. V is reduced by 3 bases and J by 0 bases, leaving a spacing of 9 bases between them. The receptor library was made with the immunoSEQ multiplex PCR assay. TCRdb carries this immuneACCESS record with in-frame sequences only. Its versions omit some clonotypes, under half of them owing to an unresolved V gene in the studies checked, with the rest unexplained. The sample yields about 75,000 clones; 70% to 90% were counted once. The top ten clones comprise 0.9% of the sample.

The rearranged segments are TRBV25-1 and TRBJ1-3; confidence is insufficient to name the D gene. Specimen: peripheral blood, collected in the first trimester of pregnancy. The receptor comes from a female donor in good health, enrolled as a control in a pregnancy study. CDR3 loop: CASSDRGSSGNTIYF. The DNA reads as follows: TGTGCCAGCAGTGACCGCGGGAGCTCTGGAAACACCATATATTTT.